These 29 T cell receptor beta chains were all obtained from the same sample, sequenced in a study of T cells in Graves' hyperthyroidism and ophthalmopathy (dated by TCRdb to between 2017 and 2020). Library creation used multiplex PCR. The sequencer listed for this sample is Illumina HiSeq 2000. The TCR beta CDR3 regions were amplified from the RNA transcripts. The first round of RT-PCR for the TCR CDR3 was performed with the HTBI primer set and the Qiagen OneStep RT-PCR kit. The raw public reads went through TCRdb reprocessing: fastp at Q25, MiXCR clone calling, in-frame beta chains kept. When rows share a CDR3 protein, they turn into one entry using the most common DNA and genes. In all, the sample holds approximately 430,000 distinct CDR3 sequences, and roughly 14% of those were seen once. The ten top clones hold about 12% of the sample. The sequenced material came from blood. Receptors were obtained from a man aged 18 to 29 with Graves' ophthalmopathy.

This rearrangement joins TRBV12-3 or TRBV12-4 to TRBJ2-2; D is undetermined. The CDR3 has 19 residues. Between the trimmed V and J ends, which lost 4 bases and 2 bases, there was a span of 23 bases. The CDR3 bases are TGTGCCAGCAGTTACTCGTCGTCCGTGGCTACGACCAACACCGGGGAGCTGTTTTTT. Its translation is CASSYSSSVATTNTGELFF.

J is TRBJ2-1 and V is TRBV12-3 or TRBV12-4, with 10 bases identical to TRBD2. This CDR3 comprises 16 residues. V lost 6 bases and J lost 9; bases outside the gene matches: 14. The CDR3 loop reads CASSPGVSGRATEQFF. CDR3 DNA sequence: TGTGCCAGCAGCCCAGGGGTGAGCGGGAGGGCGACTGAGCAGTTCTTC.

The J gene is TRBJ2-1, the V gene TRBV7-9, with 15 bases lining up with TRBD2. Germline V lookup: CDR1 SEHNR, CDR2 FQNEAQ (reference sequence). This CDR3 has 17 residues. The V and J ends lost 5 bases and 3 bases, in that order; junction bases with no gene match: 5. The DNA of the CDR3 is TGTGCCAGCAGCCGTGGGACTAGCGGGAGGTTCTACAATGAGCAGTTCTTC. Encoded protein: CASSRGTSGRFYNEQFF.

This clonotype came up a few times. The chain is built from TRBV2 and TRBJ1-3; tentative D call: TRBD1 (5 bases). Between the trimmed V and J ends, which lost 4 bases and 3 bases, there was a span of 16 bases. CDR1 SNHLY and CDR2 FYNNEI come from the germline V gene. The length of the CDR3 is 16 residues. This chain's CDR3 is CASSVQGEALGNTIYF. CDR3 sequence (DNA): TGTGCCAGCAGTGTTCAGGGCGAAGCTCTTGGAAACACCATATATTTT.

Ten or more counts support this clonotype. This sequence joins TRBV6-1 and TRBJ2-5; 9 bases map to TRBD2. The CDR3 has 14 residues. The germline gives CDR1 MNHNS, CDR2 SASEGT. Unmatched junction bases numbered 6, after V lost 5 bases and J lost 5 bases. CDR3 amino acids: CASSRGLASETQYF. CDR3 nucleotide sequence: TGTGCCAGCAGTAGGGGACTAGCTTCGGAGACCCAGTACTTC.

This clonotype was picked up a small number of times. The chain is built from TRBV19 and TRBJ1-2, with D possibly matching TRBD1 (5 bases). In germline, CDR1 is LNHDA, CDR2 SQIVND (reference sequence). V lost 3 bases to trimming and J lost 0 bases, with 11 bases between them. The CDR3 extends over 15 amino acids. The CDR3 DNA reads as TGTGCCAGTAGTATGGGGTCAGGGCCTAACTATGGCTACACCTTC. It specifies CASSMGSGPNYGYTF.

The table lists this clonotype with many counts. CDR3 coding DNA: TGTGCCAGCAGTTACCTCTTAGCGGGAGGGACCAATGAGCAGTTCTTC. It specifies CASSYLLAGGTNEQFF. V and J are TRBV6-2 or TRBV6-3 and TRBJ2-1, with 11 bases matching TRBD2. Germline V gives CDR1 MNHEY, CDR2 SVGEGT. V shed 2 bases, J shed 6 bases, and the junction held 6 bases outside the gene matches. CDR3 length: 16 residues.

This clonotype occurred many times. V is TRBV3-1 and J is TRBJ2-1; 8 bases match TRBD1. The germline V gene has CDR1 LGHDT and CDR2 YNNKEL (reference sequence). V lost 3 bases, J lost 7 bases, and 8 bases stayed unmatched. This CDR3 has 15 amino acids. The CDR3 protein is CASSHRDRFLNEQFF. The CDR3 nucleotides are TGTGCCAGCAGCCACAGGGACAGGTTCCTTAATGAGCAGTTCTTC.

This sequence joins TRBV14 and TRBJ1-5; maybe TRBD1 (5 bases). The germline V gene encodes CDR1 SGHDN and CDR2 FVKESK. The CDR3 loop spans 14 amino acids. Trimming left V 3 bases short and J 7 bases short, with 13 bases between. The CDR3 coding sequence is TGTGCCAGCAGCCAGTCAGGGCACAGGCAGCCCCAGCATTTT. Its translation is CASSQSGHRQPQHF.

At least ten counts were recorded for this clonotype. V is TRBV7-8 and J is TRBJ2-7; TRBD1 agrees at 7 bases. Germline V gene lookup returns CDR1 SGHVS and CDR2 FQNEAQ. V trimming: 5 bases; J trimming: 2 bases; junction bases outside the gene matches: 21. The CDR3 is 19 residues long. CDR3: CASSPLTNRRDSPTYEQYF. For the CDR3, the DNA is TGTGCCAGCAGCCCCCTCACCAATCGCCGGGACAGCCCTACCTACGAGCAGTACTTC.

This clonotype appeared a few times. The V call is TRBV24-1, the J call TRBJ1-1; D gene unclear. The CDR3 consists of 12 residues. The germline CDR1 and CDR2 sequences are KGHDR and SFDVKD. The V gene lost 3 bases and the J gene lost 7 bases, with 8 bases spanning the gap. CDR3 in amino acids: CATSDAGFEAFF. As DNA, the CDR3 is TGTGCCACCAGTGATGCAGGATTTGAAGCTTTCTTT.

This clonotype has only a few counts. The chain employs TRBV3-1 and TRBJ2-3; 7 bases map to TRBD2. CDR1 and CDR2 from the germline V gene are LGHDT and YNNKEL (reference sequence). V trimming: 8 bases; J trimming: 0 bases; junction bases outside the gene matches: 5. This CDR3 has 14 residues. In DNA, the CDR3 is TGTGCCAGCGCCGCTAGCGGAAGCACAGATACGCAGTATTTT. Translated, it gives CASAASGSTDTQYF.

This clonotype has more than one count but fewer than ten. V usage is TRBV6-2 or TRBV6-3 and J usage is TRBJ2-2; TRBD2 matches at 7 bases. Germline V gives CDR1 MNHEY, CDR2 SVGEGT. Unmatched junction bases numbered 9, after V lost 6 bases and J lost 2 bases. The CDR3 is 16 amino acids. The CDR3 loop reads CASRTNRDYNTGELFF. CDR3 in DNA: TGTGCCAGCAGAACTAACCGGGACTATAACACCGGGGAGCTGTTTTTT.

This rearrangement joins TRBV4-1 to TRBJ2-1, with D uncertain. The CDR3 length is 16 residues. Germline V gene lookup returns CDR1 MGHRA and CDR2 YSYEKL. V was cut by 1 base and J by 6 bases, with 16 bases left in between. The CDR3 reads CASSQANMGFINEQFF. CDR3 nucleotide sequence: TGCGCCAGCAGCCAAGCAAATATGGGTTTTATCAATGAGCAGTTCTTC.

This clonotype was seen many times. The J gene is TRBJ1-2, the V gene TRBV5-1, with 7 bases matching TRBD1. J gave up 3 bases and V 4 bases, and 6 bases lay outside the gene matches. The CDR3 length is 14 residues. The V gene's germline CDR1 is SGHRS and CDR2 YFSETQ. CDR3: CASSPEGGYYGYTF. CDR3 sequence (DNA): TGCGCCAGCAGCCCGGAAGGGGGCTACTATGGCTACACCTTC.

In its sample, this clonotype was seen many times. The chain recombines TRBV2 with TRBJ2-5; D tentatively fits TRBD1 or TRBD2 (5 bases each). Germline CDR1 is SNHLY and CDR2 is FYNNEI. The CDR3 sequence is 16 residues long. Trimming removed 2 bases from V and 5 bases from J, with 18 bases in between. The CDR3 coding sequence is TGTGCCAGCAGTGAACCCGGGACCGGTAAAGTGGAGACCCAGTACTTC. Amino acids: CASSEPGTGKVETQYF.

In its sample, this clonotype was seen many times. The rearrangement links TRBV6-1 to TRBJ2-6; 10 bases are shared with TRBD1. V lost 5 bases to trimming and J lost 0 bases; unmatched junction nucleotides: 7. Germline V gene data show CDR1 as MNHNS and CDR2 as SASEGT. CDR3 length equals 18 residues. CDR3 in DNA: TGTGCCAGCAGTACTCCGGGACAGGGGAACTCTGGGGCCAACGTCCTGACTTTC. Protein: CASSTPGQGNSGANVLTF.

This clonotype was seen ten or more times. V gene TRBV29-1 combines with J gene TRBJ1-1; D gene ambiguous. The CDR3 is 15 residues long. V shed 1 base and J shed 0 bases, with 12 bases lying between them. In germline, CDR1 is SQVTM, CDR2 ANQGSEA. CDR3 nucleotide sequence: TGCAGCGTTGAAGGCACCCTCCGTCTGAACACTGAAGCTTTCTTT. This encodes CSVEGTLRLNTEAFF.

The table lists this clonotype with a few counts. As DNA, the CDR3 is TGCAGCGTATTACACCGGGAGGCCACCGGGGAGCTGTTTTTT. Translation gives CSVLHREATGELFF. The rearrangement links TRBV29-1 to TRBJ2-2; 7 nucleotides line up with TRBD2. The CDR3 sequence is 14 residues long. Germline CDR1 SQVTM, CDR2 ANQGSEA. J gave up 4 bases and V 6 bases, and 8 bases lay outside the gene matches.

The table lists this clonotype with many counts. V is TRBV12-3 or TRBV12-4 and J is TRBJ2-1; 10 nucleotides match TRBD1. The V segment lost 6 bases and the J segment 1 base; nucleotides outside the gene matches: 3. This CDR3 region has 15 residues. This chain's CDR3 is CASSPGQGSYNEQFF. The CDR3 nucleotides read TGTGCCAGCAGCCCGGGACAGGGGTCCTACAATGAGCAGTTCTTC.

This clonotype was detected many times. The rearrangement links TRBV18 to TRBJ2-1; 7 positions agree with TRBD1. The CDR3 is 15 amino acids. V shed 8 bases, J shed 2 bases, and the junction held 9 bases outside the gene matches. Germline lookup yields CDR1 KGHSH and CDR2 LQKENI. CDR3 residues: CASVQGVTPYNEQFF. In DNA form, the CDR3 reads TGTGCCAGCGTCCAGGGGGTGACGCCCTACAATGAGCAGTTCTTC.

This clonotype was recorded many times. The CDR3 loop is CASTPGTGVDGYTF. The CDR3 DNA reads TGTGCCAGCACACCGGGGACAGGGGTTGATGGCTACACCTTC. The chain recombines TRBV28 with TRBJ1-2, with TRBD1 matching 10 bases. The trim removed 7 bases at V and 6 bases at J, leaving 8 bases unmatched. CDR1 MDHEN and CDR2 SYDVKM come from the germline V gene. The CDR3 sequence is 14 residues long.

V usage is TRBV6-1 and J usage is TRBJ2-7; 8 positions match TRBD2. The CDR3 runs to 15 residues. The germline gives CDR1 MNHNS, CDR2 SASEGT. The V segment lost 7 bases and the J segment 5 bases; nucleotides outside the gene matches: 13. CDR3 coding DNA: TGTGCCAGCAATCAAGCGGGAGTTGGTTTGAACGAGCAGTACTTC. Its translation is CASNQAGVGLNEQYF.

The chain carries TRBV20-1 and TRBJ1-2, with D tentatively TRBD1 (6 bases). Germline V gene sequence: CDR1 DFQATT, CDR2 SNEGSKA (reference sequence). The CDR3 consists of 14 residues. V dropped 6 bases and J dropped 8 bases, with 22 bases sitting between them. CDR3 sequence: CSATLGGRGRGYTF. DNA of the CDR3: TGCAGTGCCACGCTAGGAGGCAGGGGAAGAGGCTACACCTTC.

In this sample, this clonotype turned up many times. V usage is TRBV2 and J usage is TRBJ2-7, with TRBD1 identical over 7 bases. The CDR3 consists of 18 residues. CDR1 SNHLY and CDR2 FYNNEI come from the germline V gene. J gave up 3 bases and V 0 bases, and 14 bases lay outside the gene matches. The CDR3 DNA is TGTGCCAGCAGTGAAGCGGTTACAGGGGAAGGTTTCTTCTACGAGCAGTACTTC. Its protein product is CASSEAVTGEGFFYEQYF. Drawing the rest from reference TRBV2 and TRBJ2-7, the complete variable domain is EPEVTQTPSHQVTQMGQEVILRCVPISNHLYFYWYRQILGQKVEFLVSFYNNEISEKSEIFDDQFSVERPDGSNFTLKIRSTKLEDSAMYFCASSEAVTGEGFFYEQYFGPGTRLTVT.

This clonotype has more than one count but fewer than ten. The rearrangement joins TRBV19 to TRBJ2-5; D may be TRBD1 or TRBD2 (5 bases each). Germline values: CDR1 LNHDA, CDR2 SQIVND (reference sequence). Trimming removed 7 bases at V and 4 bases at J, with 19 bases between. This CDR3 contains 15 residues. CDR3 nucleotides: TGTGCCAGTACCCCTACAGGAGAGAGGGGAGAGACCCAGTACTTC. Translating gives CASTPTGERGETQYF.

This clonotype has a count of ten or more. The rearrangement joins TRBV29-1 to TRBJ1-2; TRBD1 might be the D (6 bases). The V end lost 3 bases, the J end lost 0 bases, and 17 bases lay between the germline ends. Germline lookup yields CDR1 SQVTM and CDR2 ANQGSEA. The CDR3 has 16 residues. The CDR3 sequence: CSVDTPGAITNYGYTF. DNA for the CDR3: TGCAGCGTTGACACCCCAGGGGCGATTACTAACTATGGCTACACCTTC.

V gene TRBV6-5 combines with J gene TRBJ2-5; 7 bases are a match to TRBD2. This CDR3 contains 16 residues. V dropped 0 bases and J dropped 5; count of bases not matched to a gene: 9. The germline V gene encodes CDR1 MNHEY and CDR2 SVGAGI. Here the CDR3 DNA reads TGTGCCAGCAGTTACTCTCCAGGGAGGGTTGGGGAGACCCAGTACTTC. It yields the protein CASSYSPGRVGETQYF.

In the case of this clonotype: A read error may explain this, as a much larger clone is one base away. The CDR3 DNA reads TGTGCCAACAGCTTGACAGGGACTCCAGAGACCCAGTACTTC. Residues: CANSLTGTPETQYF. The chain carries TRBV11-3 and TRBJ2-5, with D perhaps matching TRBD1 (7 bases). Germline lookup yields CDR1 SGHNT and CDR2 YENEEA. This CDR3 is built from 14 residues.